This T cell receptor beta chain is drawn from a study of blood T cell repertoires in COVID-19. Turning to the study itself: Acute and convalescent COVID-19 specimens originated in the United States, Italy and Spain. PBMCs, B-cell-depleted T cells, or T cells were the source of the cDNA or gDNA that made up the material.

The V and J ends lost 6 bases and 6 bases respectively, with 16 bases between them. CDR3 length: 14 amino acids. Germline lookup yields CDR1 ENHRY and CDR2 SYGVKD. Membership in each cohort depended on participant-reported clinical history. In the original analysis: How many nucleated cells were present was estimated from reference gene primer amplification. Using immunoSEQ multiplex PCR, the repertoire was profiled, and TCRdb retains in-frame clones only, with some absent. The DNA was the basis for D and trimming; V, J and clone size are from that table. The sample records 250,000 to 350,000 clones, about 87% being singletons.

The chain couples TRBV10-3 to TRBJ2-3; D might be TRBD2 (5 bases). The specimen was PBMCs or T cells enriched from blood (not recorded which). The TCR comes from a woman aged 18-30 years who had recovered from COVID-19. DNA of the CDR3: TGTGCCATCAGGGCAAGCGGTACGAGGGATACGCAGTATTTT. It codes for CAIRASGTRDTQYF.